Given below is one TCR beta chain in context. Its antigen remains undetermined. No per-base quality is available; no much larger clone lies one base away. For the CD8 naive samples, CD45RO-negative cells were positively selected for CCR7, yielding a CD45RA+CCR7+ population from which TemRA cells were excluded. The donors were healthy, HIV-negative adults with no recently reported acute infections or vaccinations. Every donor was a Caucasian adult living in Nashville, Tennessee, USA. Blood was collected by leukapheresis, and PBMCs were isolated by Ficoll-Histopaque density gradient centrifugation and then cryopreserved in liquid nitrogen vapor phase. Analytical flow cytometry was used to check the purity and quantity of every magnetically sorted T cell population. Genomic DNA was isolated from each sorted fraction and quantified by UV absorbance on a Nanodrop 2000c. The sample originates from a study of shared clonotypes between healthy human individuals (dated by TCRdb to about 2020). Concerning the study at large: A few men and a couple of women, aged 18 to 49 years, made up the cohort. For each donor, CD4 naive and CD4 memory were each run on three plates, CD8 naive on two plates, and CD8 memory on one plate. To estimate repertoire size and how much clonotypes are shared between individuals, the study performed deep sequencing of blood TCR repertoires from about five healthy adults. To increase sequencing depth and limit assay-specific biases, different laboratories used diverse techniques to prepare libraries and sequence TCR repertoires. Between about 0.8 and 8.9 billion PBMCs per donor were obtained by leukapheresis. What the study reported, not specific to this receptor: Estimated clonotype richness was generally larger for naive than for memory subsets. Because the study included only a small number of donors, the genetic and exposure-history diversity represented was limited. Sampling was restricted to blood, and TCR repertoires in tissues likely differ from the TCR repertoires found in blood. Across a handful of donors, approximately 5% of naive CD4, more than 3% of naive CD8, about 2.3% of memory CD4, and under 0.45% of memory CD8 clonotypes were shared. Compared with non-shared clonotypes, clonotypes shared by all four sorted-subset donors had higher generation probabilities. Pairwise subsampling indicated that sequencing depth was expected to affect the degree of clonotype sharing among donors. Rarefaction of sorted-subset datasets indicated incomplete sequencing despite the large sequencing depth.

Using the deep immunoSEQ assay, TCR CDR3 regions were amplified from genomic DNA by multiplex PCR. Extracted genomic DNA from each cell subset was spread evenly across all wells of several immunoSEQ 96-well plates, with each plate serving as a replicate. For sorted subsets, each replicate PCR was loaded with 200 ng genomic DNA, equivalent to approximately 33,000 T cell genomes. The purified libraries were quantified using a Qubit 3.0 fluorometer, sized with a Bioanalyzer 2100, and then quantified again using the KAPA Library Quantification kit. Each immunoSEQ 96-well plate was sequenced on its own single-read 150-cycle Illumina NextSeq 550 flow cell. Per the authors' processing: The immunoSEQ output contained only junctional sequences without quality scores, so filtering could not match that applied to full-length reads. To assign V/J genes and CDR3, sequences were annotated using PyIR, a Python wrapper for IgBLAST v1.9, with IMGT germline references. Reads were removed for weak V/J assignments (E-value above 1e-6), missing CDR3, stop codons, out-of-frame junctions, or ambiguous translated residues. V3J clonotypes were defined as sequences sharing the same inferred V gene, J gene, and CDR3 amino acid sequence. Percentage overlap between repertoires was computed as shared unique clonotypes divided by the size of the smaller repertoire. Three approaches were used to assess repertoire richness: RTK rarefaction, the Chao1 estimator, and Recon v2.1 estimates of unobserved clonotypes. OLGA was used to compute generation probabilities for all TCRbeta clonotypes that the gDNA method yielded from several donors. TCRdb limited this immuneACCESS table to in-frame rearrangements with V and J called. A share of clones is missing; checked studies link under half to unresolved V genes, and the rest is unexplained. The V and J calls and clone size come from that table; D and trimming were worked out from the DNA. Within this sample are roughly 2,000,000 clones, with approximately 95% of them counted one time only. The biggest ten clones account for approximately 1.2% of the sample.

V trim: 3 bases; J trim: 9 bases; unmatched bases: 4. For CDR1 and CDR2, the germline V gene lists MGHRA and YSYEKL. The CDR3 runs 14 amino acids, cysteine and phenylalanine included. Only the CDR3 region is kept as DNA, spanning 42 bases read in frame from base 1. The V gene is TRBV4-1 and the J gene is TRBJ1-6; the central 8 bases match TRBD1. The specimen sequenced was naive CD8+ T cells sorted from blood. What this sample's cell subset or site label stands for: CD45RA+CCR7+. The clonotype was recovered from a man aged 18 to 30 in good health. The CDR3 reads as follows: CASSHAGGSSPLHF. The sequenced DNA: TGCGCCAGCAGCCACGCAGGGGGCTCTTCACCCCTCCACTTT.